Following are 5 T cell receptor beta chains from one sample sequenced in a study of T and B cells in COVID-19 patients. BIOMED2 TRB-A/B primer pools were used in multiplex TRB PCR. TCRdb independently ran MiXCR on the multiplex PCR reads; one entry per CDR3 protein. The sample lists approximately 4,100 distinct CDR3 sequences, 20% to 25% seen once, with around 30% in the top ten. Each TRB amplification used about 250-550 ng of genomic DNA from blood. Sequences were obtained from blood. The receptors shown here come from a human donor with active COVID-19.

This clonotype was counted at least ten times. The CDR3 DNA reads as TGTGCCAGCAGTGAAAGATATGAGCAGGGCAATCAGCCCCAGCATTTT. It encodes CASSERYEQGNQPQHF. J is TRBJ1-5 and V is TRBV6-1; D gene unclear. V gave up 2 bases and J gave up 2 bases, with 13 bases separating them. This CDR3 contains 16 residues. The germline V gene encodes CDR1 MNHNS and CDR2 SASEGT.

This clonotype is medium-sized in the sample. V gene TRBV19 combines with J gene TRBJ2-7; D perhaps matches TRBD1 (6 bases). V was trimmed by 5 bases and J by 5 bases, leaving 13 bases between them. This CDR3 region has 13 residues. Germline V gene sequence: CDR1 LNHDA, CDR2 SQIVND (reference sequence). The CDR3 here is CASSPMTGHEQYF. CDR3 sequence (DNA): TGTGCCAGTAGTCCCATGACAGGACACGAGCAGTACTTC. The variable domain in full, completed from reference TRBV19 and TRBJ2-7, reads DGGITQSPKYLFRKEGQNVTLSCEQNLNHDAMYWYRQDPGQGLRLIYYSQIVNDFQKGDIAEGYSVSREKKESFPLTVTSAQKNPTAFYLCASSPMTGHEQYFGPGTRLTVT.

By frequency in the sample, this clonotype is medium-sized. CDR3 residues: CAWSVRSISNTGELFF. The CDR3 DNA follows: TGTGCCTGGAGTGTACGTTCAATCTCGAACACCGGGGAGCTGTTTTTT. The chain couples TRBV30 to TRBJ2-2, with D hard to call. CDR3 size: 16 residues. Trimming left V 0 bases short and J 0 bases short, with 11 bases between. Germline V CDR1 and CDR2: GTSNPN, SVGIG (reference sequence). The variable domain in full, completed from reference TRBV30 and TRBJ2-2, reads SQTIHQWPATLVQPVGSPLSLECTVEGTSNPNLYWYRQAAGRGLQLLFYSVGIGQISSEVPQNLSASRPQDRQFILSSKKLLLSDSGFYLCAWSVRSISNTGELFFGEGSRLTVL.

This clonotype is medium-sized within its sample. The CDR3 DNA reads TGTGCCAGCAGTTCATCCGGGAGCTTTAACTATGGCTACACCTTC. This gives the protein CASSSSGSFNYGYTF. The chain recombines TRBV27 with TRBJ1-2, with D unclear. This CDR3 is 15 amino acids long. Germline lookup yields CDR1 MNHEY and CDR2 SMNVEV (reference sequence). Trimming pared 4 bases from V and 1 base from J, leaving 13 bases between.

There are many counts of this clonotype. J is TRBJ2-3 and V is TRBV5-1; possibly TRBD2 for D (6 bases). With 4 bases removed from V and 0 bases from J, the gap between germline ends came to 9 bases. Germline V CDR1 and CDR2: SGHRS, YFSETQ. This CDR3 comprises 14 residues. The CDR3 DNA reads TGCGCCAGCAGCATCAGCGGGAGCACAGATACGCAGTATTTT. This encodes CASSISGSTDTQYF.